Listed below are T cell receptor beta chains from one sample, sequenced in a study of CD8 T cells in Susac syndrome. TCRdb reanalysed the immunoSEQ multiplex PCR reads using MiXCR and keeps one entry per CDR3 protein. The sample includes 180,000 or so distinct CDR3 sequences, about 93% of them seen just once. Material for sequencing was CD4+ T cells from PBMCs. These TCRs come from a human donor in good health. The CDR3 runs from the conserved cysteine through the conserved F or W. The order of the fields is CDR3 length, D gene, V gene, J gene, clone size, CDR3 protein, CDR3 DNA. D genes are given only for firm matches. Size values are once, few and many counts, or a class for expanded clones, and some rows have none.

CDR3 length: 18
D gene: TRBD1
V gene: TRBV4-3
J gene: TRBJ1-4
clone size: -
CDR3 protein: CASSLTGTGGRANEKLFF
CDR3 DNA: TGCGCCAGCAGCCTCACCGGGACAGGGGGACGGGCTAATGAAAAACTGTTTTTT

CDR3 length: 15
D gene: TRBD2
V gene: TRBV6-5
J gene: TRBJ2-1
clone size: -
CDR3 protein: CASRRLAGGYNEQFF
CDR3 DNA: TGTGCCAGCAGGCGACTAGCGGGGGGGTACAATGAGCAGTTCTTC

CDR3 length: 15
D gene: TRBD1
V gene: TRBV7-9
J gene: TRBJ1-5
clone size: -
CDR3 protein: CASSRDRVGNQPQHF
CDR3 DNA: TGTGCCAGCAGCCGGGACAGGGTGGGTAATCAGCCCCAGCATTTT

CDR3 length: 16
D gene: -
V gene: TRBV9
J gene: TRBJ1-1
clone size: once
CDR3 protein: CASSVGAGGENTEAFF
CDR3 DNA: TGTGCCAGCAGCGTAGGGGCTGGGGGGGAAAACACTGAAGCTTTCTTT

CDR3 length: 12
D gene: -
V gene: TRBV29-1
J gene: TRBJ2-1
clone size: -
CDR3 protein: CSVAGRYNEQFF
CDR3 DNA: TGCAGCGTTGCCGGCAGATACAATGAGCAGTTCTTC

CDR3 length: 17
D gene: TRBD2
V gene: TRBV9
J gene: TRBJ2-1
clone size: -
CDR3 protein: CASSVLAGGSSYNEQFF
CDR3 DNA: TGTGCCAGCAGCGTACTAGCGGGGGGGAGCTCCTACAATGAGCAGTTCTTC

CDR3 length: 15
D gene: -
V gene: TRBV20-1
J gene: TRBJ2-5
clone size: once
CDR3 protein: CSANVPGASGETQYF
CDR3 DNA: TGCAGTGCCAATGTCCCGGGGGCTAGCGGAGAGACCCAGTACTTC

CDR3 length: 17
D gene: TRBD2
V gene: TRBV4-1
J gene: TRBJ2-1
clone size: -
CDR3 protein: CASSQYPTSGMYNEQFF
CDR3 DNA: TGCGCCAGCAGCCAATACCCGACTAGCGGGATGTACAATGAGCAGTTCTTC

CDR3 length: 15
D gene: TRBD1
V gene: TRBV6-6
J gene: TRBJ1-1
clone size: -
CDR3 protein: CASSDRDRGPTEAFF
CDR3 DNA: TGTGCCAGCAGCGATCGGGACAGGGGGCCCACTGAAGCTTTCTTT

CDR3 length: 13
D gene: -
V gene: TRBV24-1
J gene: TRBJ2-1
clone size: -
CDR3 protein: CATKCSPPNEQFF
CDR3 DNA: TGTGCCACCAAATGTTCGCCCCCCAATGAGCAGTTCTTC

CDR3 length: 15
D gene: -
V gene: TRBV4-3
J gene: TRBJ2-1
clone size: -
CDR3 protein: CASSQGGLLGGEQFF
CDR3 DNA: TGCGCCAGCAGCCAAGGCGGGCTCTTGGGGGGTGAGCAGTTCTTC

CDR3 length: 14
D gene: TRBD1
V gene: TRBV6-4
J gene: TRBJ1-2
clone size: -
CDR3 protein: CASSDSAGGIGYTF
CDR3 DNA: TGTGCCAGCAGTGACTCGGCAGGGGGAATCGGCTACACCTTC

CDR3 length: 12
D gene: -
V gene: TRBV20-1
J gene: TRBJ2-1
clone size: -
CDR3 protein: CSAEPREDEQFF
CDR3 DNA: TGCAGTGCTGAGCCCCGGGAAGATGAGCAGTTCTTC

CDR3 length: 14
D gene: TRBD1
V gene: TRBV9
J gene: TRBJ2-5
clone size: -
CDR3 protein: CASSVGQGIETQYF
CDR3 DNA: TGTGCCAGCAGCGTCGGACAGGGGATAGAGACCCAGTACTTC

CDR3 length: 17
D gene: -
V gene: TRBV19
J gene: TRBJ2-6
clone size: -
CDR3 protein: CASKGERGRSGANVLTF
CDR3 DNA: TGTGCCAGTAAAGGGGAAAGGGGCCGCTCTGGGGCCAACGTCCTGACTTTC

CDR3 length: 13
D gene: -
V gene: TRBV18
J gene: TRBJ1-1
clone size: few
CDR3 protein: CASSLDQNTEAFF
CDR3 DNA: TGTGCCAGCTCATTAGACCAGAACACTGAAGCTTTCTTT

CDR3 length: 13
D gene: -
V gene: TRBV18
J gene: TRBJ1-5
clone size: -
CDR3 protein: CASSTTGVQPQHF
CDR3 DNA: TGTGCCAGCTCAACAACAGGAGTGCAGCCCCAGCATTTT